This entry features one T cell receptor beta chain sequence. The antigen remains undetermined. These gene names are mouse names. The CDR3 end lies 1 residue beyond the end of the read and is filled in from the germline J gene. Assay: immunoSEQ multiplex PCR; the TCRdb copy retains only in-frame clones and omits some. The repertoire has over 45,000 clones, 65% to 85% of them found once; the top ten carry approximately 0.55%. The data stem from a study of tissue T cells after allogeneic stem cell transplantation. Study-wide results and limits: Tissue-detected TCR repertoire was only partly captured by blood and spleen T cells. This small cohort was clinically heterogeneous, and sampling depth was a limitation. Few T cell clones were shared across patients, but motif clusters showed tissue-specific shared signatures. Anatomically similar tissues had similar TCR repertoires within each patient.

V was clipped by 4 bases and J by 1 base; unmatched bases: 2. The germline CDR1 and CDR2 sequences are NSHNY and SYGAGN. This CDR3 contains 15 residues. This rearrangement joins TRBV13-1 to TRBJ2-1, with 10 bases identical to TRBD2. This sequence was found in a pool of C57BL/6 mice in good health. The sequenced sample was sorted cells pooled from one or two spleens. The part of the CDR3 DNA that was read is TGTGCCAGCAGTCCGGGACTGGGGAACTATGCTGAGCAGTTC. It specifies CASSPGLGNYAEQF. The entire CDR3 reads CASSPGLGNYAEQFF.